This TCR beta chain was recovered during a study of shared clonotypes between healthy human individuals. About the research overall: A few men and two women, aged 18 to 49, were donors.

Germline CDR1 and CDR2: KGHSH and LQKENI. This CDR3 is built from 16 residues. V was shortened by 7 bases and J by 1 base, with 17 bases between the two germline ends. Tens of thousands of T cell genomes, or approximately 190 ng DNA, went into the sorted-subset replicate PCRs. Under the authors' procedure: There were no quality scores in the junction-only immunoSEQ sequences, so filtering differed. Sequencing was performed with immunoSEQ multiplex PCR; in TCRdb, only in-frame clones are kept and a portion is missing. That table gives V, J and clone size, and the DNA gave D and trimming. The sample has roughly 500,000 clones, roughly 95% seen once; the top ten hold approximately 0.067%. Donors were healthy HIV-negative adults without recent acute infections or vaccinations.

The chain couples TRBV18 to TRBJ2-4, with D possibly being TRBD1 (5 bases). The sample taken for sequencing was naive CD4+ T cells sorted from blood. Subset defined: CD45RA+ positively selected. The sequence derives from a woman in her thirties in good health. The CDR3 region is CASFTGLDIAKNIQYF. The CDR3 DNA follows: TGTGCCAGCTTCACCGGTCTGGACATCGCCAAAAACATTCAGTACTTC.